A selection of T cell receptor beta chains follows, all from one sample in a study of immune characteristics of hereditary and idiopathic chronic pancreatitis. The assay was immunoSEQ multiplex PCR, and TCRdb's table has in-frame clones only and misses some. The sample contains about 14,000 clones, more than 60% of which appear only once. Input material: pancreas tissue with hereditary chronic pancreatitis. Receptors originate from a human donor with chronic pancreatitis. CDR3s include the opening cysteine and the closing phenylalanine or tryptophan. The D gene is left open where the match is weak. The size entry is marked missing in some rows and otherwise reads once, few, many or a size class.

>TRBJ2-2|medium-sized|-|TRBV25-1
CASSESQETGELFF
TGTGCCAGCAGTGAATCTCAGGAGACCGGGGAGCTGTTTTTT
>TRBJ2-5|-|-|TRBV15
CATSRDGTARVSQYF
TGTGCCACCAGCAGAGATGGGACCGCGCGGGTCTCCCAGTACTTC
>TRBJ2-4|-|-|TRBV27
CASSPYFEGNIQYF
TGTGCCAGCAGTCCTTATTTTGAGGGAAACATTCAGTACTTC
>TRBJ2-7|-|TRBD1|TRBV7-9
CASSLAWGQGGNYEQYF
TGTGCCAGCAGCTTAGCGTGGGGACAGGGGGGGAACTACGAGCAGTACTTC
>TRBJ1-2|-|-|TRBV5-5
CASSVDLGAGYGYTF
TGTGCCAGCAGCGTGGATTTGGGGGCCGGATATGGCTACACCTTC
>TRBJ2-1|-|-|TRBV29-1
CSVDEDYNEQFF
TGCAGCGTTGATGAGGACTACAATGAGCAGTTCTTC
>TRBJ1-2|few|-|TRBV28
CASSSSGNPRDYGYTF
TGTGCCAGCAGTTCCTCCGGTAATCCTAGGGACTATGGCTACACCTTC
>TRBJ2-7|-|-|TRBV3-1/TRBV3-2
CASSQGQETYEQYF
TGTGCCAGCAGCCAAGGACAGGAAACCTACGAGCAGTACTTC
>TRBJ1-2|-|TRBD1|TRBV5-1
CASSLQQGSGYTF
TGCGCCAGCAGCTTACAACAGGGGTCTGGCTACACCTTC
>TRBJ1-6|-|-|TRBV6-5
CACHSSDTYNSPLHF
TGTGCCTGCCACTCATCGGACACCTATAATTCACCCCTCCACTTT
>TRBJ2-1|-|-|TRBV9
CASSVAPGSGNEQFF
TGTGCCAGCAGCGTAGCTCCGGGATCGGGCAATGAGCAGTTCTTC
>TRBJ2-7|-|-|TRBV5-1
CASSSISDEQYF
TGCGCCAGCAGCTCCATCAGCGACGAGCAGTACTTC
>TRBJ2-5|few|TRBD2|TRBV6-5
CASTPSGSETQYF
TGTGCCAGCACGCCTAGCGGGAGTGAGACCCAGTACTTC
>TRBJ1-3|-|-|TRBV7-2
CASSPYGVSGNTIYF
TGTGCCAGCAGCCCGTACGGAGTCTCTGGAAACACCATATATTTT
>TRBJ2-3|-|TRBD2|TRBV5-4
CASSPGLAGTDTQYF
TGTGCCAGCAGCCCCGGACTAGCGGGCACAGATACGCAGTATTTT
>TRBJ1-1|-|-|TRBV3-1/TRBV3-2
CASSLQGDTEAFF
TGTGCCAGCAGCCTACAGGGTGACACTGAAGCTTTCTTT